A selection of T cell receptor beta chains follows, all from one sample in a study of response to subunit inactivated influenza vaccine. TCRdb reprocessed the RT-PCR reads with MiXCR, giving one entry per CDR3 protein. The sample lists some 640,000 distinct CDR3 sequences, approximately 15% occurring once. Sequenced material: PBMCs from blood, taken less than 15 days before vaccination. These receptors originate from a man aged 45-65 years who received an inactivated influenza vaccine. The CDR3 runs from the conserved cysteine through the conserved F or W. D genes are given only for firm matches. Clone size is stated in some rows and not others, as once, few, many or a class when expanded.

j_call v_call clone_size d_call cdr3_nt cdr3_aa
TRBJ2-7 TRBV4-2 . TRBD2 TGTGCCAGCAGCCAAGACTTGCGGACTAGCGGCTACGAGCAGTACTTC CASSQDLRTSGYEQYF
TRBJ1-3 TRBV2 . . TGTGCCAGCAGTTCCAGTGTAGGACAGAGCTCTGGAAACACCATATATTTT CASSSSVGQSSGNTIYF
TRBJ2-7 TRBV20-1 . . TGCAGTGCTAGCGGGGATAGCTCCTACGAGCAGTACTTC CSASGDSSYEQYF
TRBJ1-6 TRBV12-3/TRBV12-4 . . TGTGCCAGCAGTTTAGCTGCAGGCGAGCTCCACTTT CASSLAAGELHF
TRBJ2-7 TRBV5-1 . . TGCGCCAGCACCCCTAGCAGGGCTTTTCCGACCTACGAGCAGTACTTC CASTPSRAFPTYEQYF
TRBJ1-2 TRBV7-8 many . TGTGCCAGCAGCCTCGGCGGGCAGTATGGCTACACCTTC CASSLGGQYGYTF
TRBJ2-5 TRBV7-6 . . TGTGCCAGCAGCTCCCCCCTACGGGAGCGACAAGAGACCCAGTACTTC CASSSPLRERQETQYF
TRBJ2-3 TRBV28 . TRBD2 TGTGCCAGCAGCCCAGGACTAGCGGGGCAGTATTTT CASSPGLAGQYF
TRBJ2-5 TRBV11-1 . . TGTGCCAGCAGCCCAAAAATTTCGACAGAGACCCAGTACTTC CASSPKISTETQYF
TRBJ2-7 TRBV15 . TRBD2 TGTGCCACCAGCAGAGATTGGGGACTATCGGAAGAGCAGTACTTC CATSRDWGLSEEQYF
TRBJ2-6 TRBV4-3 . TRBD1 TGCGCCAGCAGCCAAAGTACCGGGACAGGGGGCATCACTGGGGCCAACGTCCTGACTTTC CASSQSTGTGGITGANVLTF
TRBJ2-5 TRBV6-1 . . TGTGCCAGCAGTGGAAATCCTGGAGGGCCAGAGACCCAGTACTTC CASSGNPGGPETQYF
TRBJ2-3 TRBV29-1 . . TGCAGCGTTGAAGGGGGCTGGGATACGCAGTATTTT CSVEGGWDTQYF
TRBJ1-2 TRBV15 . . TGTGCCACCAGCAGAGACCCAGGGTCTGGCTATGGCTACACCTTC CATSRDPGSGYGYTF
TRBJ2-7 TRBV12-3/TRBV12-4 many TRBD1 TGTGCCAGCAGCGCCGGGACAGTGTACTACGAGCAGTACTTC CASSAGTVYYEQYF
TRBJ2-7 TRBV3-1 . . TGTGCCAGCAGCCAATCCCTCCTGAGCTCCTACGAGCAGTACTTC CASSQSLLSSYEQYF
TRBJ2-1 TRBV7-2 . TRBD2 TGTGCCAGCAGCACGGCTAGCGGGGGGCCCCCCAATGAGCAGTTCTTC CASSTASGGPPNEQFF
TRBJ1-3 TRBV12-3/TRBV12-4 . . TGTGCCAGCAGTTTAACGAGCTCTGGAAACACCATATATTTT CASSLTSSGNTIYF
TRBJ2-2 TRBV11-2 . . TGTGCCAGCAGCTCTATATTCCTACTAGTCGGGGAGCTGTTTTTT CASSSIFLLVGELFF
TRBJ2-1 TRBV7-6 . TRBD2 TGTGCCAGCAGCTTAGGACTAGCGGGGGGGTCACCGCGGCGCAATGAGCAGTTCTTC CASSLGLAGGSPRRNEQFF
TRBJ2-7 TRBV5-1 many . TGCGCCAGCAGCCGTCACTCCTACGAGCAGTACTTC CASSRHSYEQYF
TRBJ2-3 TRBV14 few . TGTGCCAGCAGCTCCGCCGATAAAAGGGCGCGGGAGCAGTATTTT CASSSADKRAREQYF
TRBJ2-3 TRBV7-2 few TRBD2 TGTGCCAGCAGCTTTGGGACTAGCGGGAGGGCCAGAGATACGCAGTATTTT CASSFGTSGRARDTQYF
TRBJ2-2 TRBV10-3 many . TGTGCCATCAGAGGAGAGGTCGCGAACACCGGGGAGCTGTTTTTT CAIRGEVANTGELFF